This TCR beta chain was recovered during a study of blood T cell repertoires in COVID-19. V lost 6 bases, J lost 3 bases, and 11 bases lay in between. Germline V CDR1 and CDR2: ENHRY, SYGVKD. The CDR3 is made up of 13 amino acids. Only in-frame clones appear in the TCRdb table, and some are missing; sequencing was by immunoSEQ multiplex PCR. The sample holds some 70,000 clones, 87% seen once. The clonotype was recovered from a man aged 50 to 59 with active COVID-19. The gene calls are TRBV10-3 and TRBJ1-1; D ambiguous. Sequencing used peripheral blood. This CDR3 is CAIRDLSDTEAFF. CDR3 in DNA: TGTGCCATCAGGGACTTATCAGACACTGAAGCTTTCTTT.